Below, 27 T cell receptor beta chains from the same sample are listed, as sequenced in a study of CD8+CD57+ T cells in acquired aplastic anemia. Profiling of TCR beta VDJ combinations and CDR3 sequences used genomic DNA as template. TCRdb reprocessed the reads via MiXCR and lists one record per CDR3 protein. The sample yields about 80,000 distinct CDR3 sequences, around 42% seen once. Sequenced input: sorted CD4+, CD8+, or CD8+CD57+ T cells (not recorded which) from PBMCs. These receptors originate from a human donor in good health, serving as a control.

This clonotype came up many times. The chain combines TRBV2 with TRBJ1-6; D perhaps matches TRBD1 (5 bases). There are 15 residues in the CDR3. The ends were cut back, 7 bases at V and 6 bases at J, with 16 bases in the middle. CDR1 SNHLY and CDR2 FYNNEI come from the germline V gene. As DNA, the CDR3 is TGTGCCAGCACGGACGGGACGATATTTAATTCACCCCTCCACTTT. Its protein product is CASTDGTIFNSPLHF.

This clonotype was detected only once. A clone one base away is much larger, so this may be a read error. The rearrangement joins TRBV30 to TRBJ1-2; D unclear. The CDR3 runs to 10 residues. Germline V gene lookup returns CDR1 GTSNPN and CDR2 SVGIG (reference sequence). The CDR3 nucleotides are TGTGCTATGGCGCGGGATGGCTACACCTTC. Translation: CAMARDGYTF. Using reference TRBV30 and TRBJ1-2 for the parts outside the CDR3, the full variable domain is SQTIHQWPATLVQPVGSPLSLECTVEGTSNPNLYWYRQAAGRGLQLLFYSVGIGQISSEVPQNLSASRPQDRQFILSSKKLLLSDSGFYLCAMARDGYTFGSGTRLTVV.

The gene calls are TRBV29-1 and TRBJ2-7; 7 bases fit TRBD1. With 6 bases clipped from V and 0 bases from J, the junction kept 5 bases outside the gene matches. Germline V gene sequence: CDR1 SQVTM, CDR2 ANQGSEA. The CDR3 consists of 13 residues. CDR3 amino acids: CSVTGRNSYEQYF. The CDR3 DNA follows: TGCAGCGTGACAGGGCGGAACTCCTACGAGCAGTACTTC.

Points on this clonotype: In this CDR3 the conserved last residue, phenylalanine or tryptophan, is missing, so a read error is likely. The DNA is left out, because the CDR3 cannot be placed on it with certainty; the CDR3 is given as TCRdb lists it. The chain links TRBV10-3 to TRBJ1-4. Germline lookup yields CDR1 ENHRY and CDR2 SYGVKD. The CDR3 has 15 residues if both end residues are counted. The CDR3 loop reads CAIRSEVSTNEKLSL.

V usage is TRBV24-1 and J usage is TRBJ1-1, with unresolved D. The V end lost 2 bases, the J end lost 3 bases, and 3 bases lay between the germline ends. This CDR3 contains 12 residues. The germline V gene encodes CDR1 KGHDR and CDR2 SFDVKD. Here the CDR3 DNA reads TGTGCCACCAGTGATTCGGACACTGAAGCTTTCTTT. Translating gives CATSDSDTEAFF.

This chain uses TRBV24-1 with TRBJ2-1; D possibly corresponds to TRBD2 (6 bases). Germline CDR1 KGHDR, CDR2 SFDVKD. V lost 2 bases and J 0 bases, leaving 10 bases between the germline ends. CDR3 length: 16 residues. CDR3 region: CATSDSSGASYNEQFF. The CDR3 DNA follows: TGTGCCACCAGTGATTCTTCGGGAGCCTCCTACAATGAGCAGTTCTTC.

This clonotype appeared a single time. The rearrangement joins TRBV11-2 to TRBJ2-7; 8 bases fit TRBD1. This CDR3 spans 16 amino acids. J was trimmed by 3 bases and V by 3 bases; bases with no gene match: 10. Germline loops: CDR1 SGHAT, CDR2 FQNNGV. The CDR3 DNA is TGTGCCAGCAGCTTGGGACAGGTGGGACGGATCTACGAGCAGTACGTC. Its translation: CASSLGQVGRIYEQYV.

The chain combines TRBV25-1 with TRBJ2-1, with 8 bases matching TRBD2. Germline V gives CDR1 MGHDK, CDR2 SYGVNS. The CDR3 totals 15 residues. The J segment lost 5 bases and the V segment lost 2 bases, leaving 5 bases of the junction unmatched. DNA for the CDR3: TGTGCCAGCAGTGAACGGGGGGGTTTGGACAATGAGCAGTTCTTC. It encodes CASSERGGLDNEQFF. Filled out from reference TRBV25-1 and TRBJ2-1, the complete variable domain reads EADIYQTPRYLVIGTGKKITLECSQTMGHDKMYWYQQDPGMELHLIHYSYGVNSTEKGDLSSESTVSRIRTEHFPLTLESARPSHTSQYLCASSERGGLDNEQFFGPGTRLTVL.

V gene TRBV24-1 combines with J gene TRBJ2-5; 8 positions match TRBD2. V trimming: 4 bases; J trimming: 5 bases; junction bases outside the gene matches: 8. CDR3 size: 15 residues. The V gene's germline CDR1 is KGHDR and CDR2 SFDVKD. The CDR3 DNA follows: TGTGCCACCAGTGAACGAGCGGGGGTACAGGAGACCCAGTACTTC. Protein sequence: CATSERAGVQETQYF.

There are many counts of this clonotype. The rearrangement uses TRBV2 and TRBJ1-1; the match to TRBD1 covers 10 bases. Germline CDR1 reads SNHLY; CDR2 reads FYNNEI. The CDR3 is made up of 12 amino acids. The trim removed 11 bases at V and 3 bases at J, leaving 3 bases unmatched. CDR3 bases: TGTGCCGGGACAGGGGTTGACACTGAAGCTTTCTTT. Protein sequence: CAGTGVDTEAFF.

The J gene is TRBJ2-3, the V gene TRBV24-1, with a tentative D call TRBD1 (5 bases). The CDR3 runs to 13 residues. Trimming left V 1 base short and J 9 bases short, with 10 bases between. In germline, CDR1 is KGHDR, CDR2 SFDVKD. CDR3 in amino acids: CATSDFLGLTQYF. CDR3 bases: TGTGCCACCAGTGATTTTTTGGGGCTGACGCAGTATTTT.

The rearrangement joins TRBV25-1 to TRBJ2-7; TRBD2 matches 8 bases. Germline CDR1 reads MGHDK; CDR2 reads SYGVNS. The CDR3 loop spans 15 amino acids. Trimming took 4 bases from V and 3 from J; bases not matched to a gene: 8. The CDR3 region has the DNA TGTGCCAGCAGTGCCGAGCGGGAGTCCCACTACGAGCAGTACTTC. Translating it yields CASSAERESHYEQYF.

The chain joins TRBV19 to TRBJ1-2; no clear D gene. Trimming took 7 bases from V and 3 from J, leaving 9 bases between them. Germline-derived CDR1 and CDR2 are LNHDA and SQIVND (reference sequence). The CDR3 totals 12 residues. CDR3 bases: TGTGCCAGTACCGGGATTCACTATGGCTACACCTTC. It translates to CASTGIHYGYTF.

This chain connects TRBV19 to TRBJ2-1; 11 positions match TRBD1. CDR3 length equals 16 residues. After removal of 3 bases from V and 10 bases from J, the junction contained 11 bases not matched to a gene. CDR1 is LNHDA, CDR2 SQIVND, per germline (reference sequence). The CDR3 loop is CASSIILGQGVGEQFF. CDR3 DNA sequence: TGTGCCAGTAGTATCATCCTGGGACAGGGGGTTGGAGAGCAGTTCTTC. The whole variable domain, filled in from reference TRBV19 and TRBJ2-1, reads DGGITQSPKYLFRKEGQNVTLSCEQNLNHDAMYWYRQDPGQGLRLIYYSQIVNDFQKGDIAEGYSVSREKKESFPLTVTSAQKNPTAFYLCASSIILGQGVGEQFFGPGTRLTVL.

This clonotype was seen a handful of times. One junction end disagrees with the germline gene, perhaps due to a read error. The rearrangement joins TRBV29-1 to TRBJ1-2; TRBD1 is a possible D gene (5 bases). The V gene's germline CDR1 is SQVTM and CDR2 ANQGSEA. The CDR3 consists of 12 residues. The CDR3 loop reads CSAEPDGGRVIF. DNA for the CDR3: TGCAGCGCCGAACCAGACGGGGGAAGGGTCATTTTC.

As DNA, the CDR3 is TGTGCCATCCGACAGGGCCTGGACCAGCCCCAGCATTTT. It codes for CAIRQGLDQPQHF. The chain employs TRBV10-3 and TRBJ1-5; 7 bases align to TRBD1. This CDR3 is built from 13 residues. Germline V lookup: CDR1 ENHRY, CDR2 SYGVKD. J gave up 7 bases and V 8 bases, and 8 bases lay outside the gene matches.

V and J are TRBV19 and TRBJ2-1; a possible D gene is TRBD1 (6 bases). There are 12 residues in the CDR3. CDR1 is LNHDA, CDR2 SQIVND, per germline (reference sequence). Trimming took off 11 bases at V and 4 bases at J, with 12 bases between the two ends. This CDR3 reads CACRDIYNEQFF. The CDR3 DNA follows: TGTGCCTGCCGGGACATATACAATGAGCAGTTCTTC.

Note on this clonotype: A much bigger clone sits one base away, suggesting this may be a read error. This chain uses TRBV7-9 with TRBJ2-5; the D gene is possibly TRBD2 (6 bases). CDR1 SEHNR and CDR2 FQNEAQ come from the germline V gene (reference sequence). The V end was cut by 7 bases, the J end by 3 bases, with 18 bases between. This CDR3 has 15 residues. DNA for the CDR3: TGTGCCAGCAACCAAAAGCGGGTCGTAGAAGAGACCCAGTACTTC. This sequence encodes CASNQKRVVEETQYF.

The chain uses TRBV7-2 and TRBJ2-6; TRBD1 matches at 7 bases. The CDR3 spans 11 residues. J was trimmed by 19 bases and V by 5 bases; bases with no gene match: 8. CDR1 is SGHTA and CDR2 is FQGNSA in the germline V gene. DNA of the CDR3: TGTGCCAGCAGCCCGGGACAGCCCCTAACTTTC. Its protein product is CASSPGQPLTF.

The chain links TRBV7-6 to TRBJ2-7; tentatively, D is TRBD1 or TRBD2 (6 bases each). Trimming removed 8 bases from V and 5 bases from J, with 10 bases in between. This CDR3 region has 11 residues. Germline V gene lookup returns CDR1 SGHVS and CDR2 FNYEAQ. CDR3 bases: TGTGCCAGCTCGGAGGGGGACGAGCAGTACTTC. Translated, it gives CASSEGDEQYF.

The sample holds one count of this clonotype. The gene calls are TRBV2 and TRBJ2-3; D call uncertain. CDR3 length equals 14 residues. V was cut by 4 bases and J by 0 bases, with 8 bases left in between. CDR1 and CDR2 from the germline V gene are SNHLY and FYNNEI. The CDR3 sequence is CASSALRSTDTQYF. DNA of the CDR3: TGTGCCAGCAGTGCATTGCGGAGCACAGATACGCAGTATTTT.

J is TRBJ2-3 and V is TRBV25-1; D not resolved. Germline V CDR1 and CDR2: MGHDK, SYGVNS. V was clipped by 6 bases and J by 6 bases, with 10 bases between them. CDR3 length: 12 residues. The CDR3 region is CASSLDGDTQYF. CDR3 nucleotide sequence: TGTGCCAGCAGCTTAGATGGGGATACGCAGTATTTT.

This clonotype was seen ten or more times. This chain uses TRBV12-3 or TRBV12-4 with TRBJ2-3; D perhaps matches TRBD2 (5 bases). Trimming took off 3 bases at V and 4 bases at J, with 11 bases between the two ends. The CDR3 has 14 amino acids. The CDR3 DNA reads TGTGCCAGCAGTTTCGGGGAGCGCTCAGATACGCAGTATTTT. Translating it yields CASSFGERSDTQYF.

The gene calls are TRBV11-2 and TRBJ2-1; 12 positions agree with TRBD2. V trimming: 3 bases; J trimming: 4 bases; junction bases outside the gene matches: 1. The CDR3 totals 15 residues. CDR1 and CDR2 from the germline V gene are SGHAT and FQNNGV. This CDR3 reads CASSLTSGGYNEQFF. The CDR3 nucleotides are TGTGCCAGCAGCTTGACTAGCGGGGGATACAATGAGCAGTTCTTC.

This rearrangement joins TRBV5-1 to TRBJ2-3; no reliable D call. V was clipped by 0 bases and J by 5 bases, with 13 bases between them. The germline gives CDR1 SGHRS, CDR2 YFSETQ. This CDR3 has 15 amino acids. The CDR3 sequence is CASSLGQIGLDTQYF. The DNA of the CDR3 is TGCGCCAGCAGCTTGGGGCAAATTGGTTTAGATACGCAGTATTTT.

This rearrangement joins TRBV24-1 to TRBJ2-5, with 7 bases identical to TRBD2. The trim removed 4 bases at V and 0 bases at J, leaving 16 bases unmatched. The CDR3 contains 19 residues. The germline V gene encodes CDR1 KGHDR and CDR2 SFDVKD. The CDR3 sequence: CATSDSDLRASGDQETQYF. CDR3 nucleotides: TGTGCCACCAGTGACTCCGACCTGCGGGCTAGCGGAGACCAAGAGACCCAGTACTTC.

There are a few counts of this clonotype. The CDR3 region is CAIRRDSSTIYF. The CDR3 region has the DNA TGTGCCATCAGGCGGGACAGTTCCACCATATATTTT. The chain combines TRBV10-3 with TRBJ1-3; 7 bases align to TRBD1. Per germline, CDR1 ENHRY and CDR2 SYGVKD. There are 12 residues in the CDR3. V was pared by 6 bases and J by 9 bases, with 5 bases of the junction left unmatched.